These T cell receptor beta chains were read from a single sample in a study of naive and memory T cell subsets. TCRdb called the UMI-ligation and nested PCR reads again in MiXCR, with one record for every CDR3 protein. Here the sample spans fewer than 150,000 distinct CDR3 sequences, about 20% being singletons. The sample was naive CD8+ T cells from blood. The source is a human donor in good health. Both conserved end residues are part of each CDR3. D genes are given only for firm matches. Size tells how often a clone was seen (once, few, many) or the class of an expanded clone, and some rows leave it out.

J gene | clone size | CDR3 length | V gene | D gene | CDR3 protein | CDR3 DNA
TRBJ2-3 | few | 16 | TRBV28 | TRBD2 | CASSFSSGGRGDTQYF | TGTGCCAGCAGTTTTTCCAGCGGGGGACGGGGGGATACGCAGTATTTT
TRBJ2-3 | few | 14 | TRBV15 | NA | CATSRDGSADTQYF | TGTGCCACCAGCAGAGATGGGAGTGCAGATACGCAGTATTTT
TRBJ2-1 | few | 14 | TRBV7-9 | NA | CASSFPGSIGEQFF | TGTGCCAGCAGCTTCCCCGGGAGCATCGGTGAGCAGTTCTTC
TRBJ2-4 | NA | 16 | TRBV27 | NA | CASSPRGTLAKNIQYF | TGTGCCAGCAGTCCCAGGGGAACATTAGCCAAAAACATTCAGTACTTC
TRBJ2-7 | few | 13 | TRBV29-1 | NA | CSVHDRASYEQYF | TGCAGCGTCCATGACAGAGCATCCTACGAGCAGTACTTC
TRBJ2-2 | NA | 16 | TRBV5-1 | NA | CASRGEGLSNTGELFF | TGCGCCTCACGGGGAGAGGGACTGTCGAACACCGGGGAGCTGTTTTTT
TRBJ1-2 | few | 13 | TRBV30 | TRBD1 | CAWSILTGDGYTF | TGTGCCTGGAGCATACTTACAGGGGACGGCTACACCTTC
TRBJ2-7 | few | 13 | TRBV29-1 | TRBD2 | CSVVGGRSYEQYF | TGCAGCGTTGTGGGAGGGCGGTCCTACGAGCAGTACTTC
TRBJ2-7 | NA | 12 | TRBV29-1 | NA | CSVAPAGYEQYF | TGCAGCGTAGCCCCGGCGGGTTACGAGCAGTACTTC
TRBJ1-1 | few | 15 | TRBV15 | NA | CATSGTAERNTEAFF | TGTGCCACCAGCGGAACGGCGGAAAGGAACACTGAAGCTTTCTTT
TRBJ1-5 | few | 18 | TRBV6-2/TRBV6-3 | TRBD1 | CASRWDSGTQHSNQPQHF | TGTGCCAGCCGTTGGGACAGCGGAACTCAGCATAGCAATCAGCCCCAGCATTTT
TRBJ2-3 | NA | 17 | TRBV12-3/TRBV12-4 | TRBD2 | CASGLAGGPVQTDTQYF | TGTGCCAGCGGACTAGCGGGAGGGCCAGTACAAACAGATACGCAGTATTTT
TRBJ2-1 | NA | 19 | TRBV6-4 | NA | CASMTRYLFWIASLNEQFF | TGTGCCAGCATGACACGATACCTCTTTTGGATAGCCAGCCTAAATGAGCAGTTCTTC
TRBJ2-7 | many | 14 | TRBV5-5 | NA | CASSLEADAYEQYF | TGTGCCAGCAGCTTGGAGGCAGACGCCTACGAGCAGTACTTC
TRBJ2-6 | NA | 12 | TRBV12-5 | NA | CASGVGSNVLTF | TGTGCTAGTGGGGTGGGGTCCAACGTCCTGACTTTC
TRBJ2-5 | NA | 15 | TRBV19 | NA | CASSMVRGKGETQYF | TGTGCCAGTAGTATGGTACGCGGTAAAGGAGAGACCCAGTACTTC
TRBJ2-7 | few | 16 | TRBV6-2/TRBV6-3 | NA | CASSLLFRDGHYEQYF | TGTGCCAGCAGCCTGCTATTCCGGGACGGCCACTACGAGCAGTACTTC
TRBJ2-1 | NA | 14 | TRBV20-1 | NA | CSAYTGGGYNEQFF | TGCAGTGCTTATACAGGGGGGGGCTACAATGAGCAGTTCTTC
TRBJ1-2 | NA | 15 | TRBV7-9 | NA | CASSLDSGPSYGYTF | TGTGCCAGCAGCTTAGATAGCGGACCCTCCTATGGCTACACCTTC
TRBJ2-1 | few | 16 | TRBV27 | TRBD1 | CASSLTGQGSYNEQFF | TGTGCCAGCAGTTTAACGGGACAGGGTTCCTACAATGAGCAGTTCTTC
TRBJ1-4 | NA | 14 | TRBV7-6 | NA | CASSRDGSNEKLFF | TGTGCCAGCAGCAGGGACGGTTCTAATGAAAAACTGTTTTTT
TRBJ2-1 | NA | 16 | TRBV6-5 | NA | CASRNPRAAPYNEQFF | TGTGCCAGCAGGAACCCCAGGGCAGCGCCCTACAATGAGCAGTTCTTC
TRBJ2-3 | NA | 16 | TRBV29-1 | TRBD2 | CSVALSSGNSLDTQYF | TGCAGCGTTGCCCTTAGTAGCGGGAATAGCCTAGATACGCAGTATTTT
TRBJ2-7 | NA | 12 | TRBV7-9 | NA | CASSLGWINWSF | TGTGCCAGCAGCTTAGGTTGGATCAATTGGTCCTTC
TRBJ2-7 | NA | 13 | TRBV20-1 | NA | CSARIGGTYEQYF | TGCAGTGCTCGCATAGGAGGAACCTACGAGCAGTACTTC
TRBJ1-2 | NA | 12 | TRBV29-1 | NA | CSVDQEPYGYTF | TGCAGCGTTGACCAGGAGCCCTATGGCTACACCTTC
TRBJ1-5 | few | 11 | TRBV28 | NA | CASNSNQPQHF | TGTGCTAGTAATAGCAATCAGCCCCAGCATTTT
TRBJ2-1 | NA | 14 | TRBV28 | NA | CASSLTPGANEQFF | TGTGCCAGCAGTTTAACCCCCGGGGCCAATGAGCAGTTCTTC
TRBJ2-1 | few | 15 | TRBV7-9 | TRBD2 | CASSSGLAGHNEQFF | TGTGCCAGCAGCTCCGGACTAGCGGGACACAATGAGCAGTTCTTC
TRBJ1-5 | NA | 16 | TRBV18 | NA | CASSPQRANSNQPQHF | TGTGCCAGCTCACCACAAAGGGCGAATAGCAATCAGCCCCAGCATTTT
TRBJ2-3 | NA | 10 | TRBV5-1 | NA | CASRYNTQYF | TGCGCCAGCAGATATAATACGCAGTATTTT